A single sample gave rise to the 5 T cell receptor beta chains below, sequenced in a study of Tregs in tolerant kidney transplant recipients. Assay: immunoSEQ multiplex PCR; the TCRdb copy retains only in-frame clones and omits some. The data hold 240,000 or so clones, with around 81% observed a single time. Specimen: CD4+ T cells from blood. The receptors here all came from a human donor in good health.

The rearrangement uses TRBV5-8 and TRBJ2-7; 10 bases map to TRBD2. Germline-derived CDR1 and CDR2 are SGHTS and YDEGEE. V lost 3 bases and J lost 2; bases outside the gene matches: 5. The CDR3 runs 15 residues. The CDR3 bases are TGTGCCAGCAGCTCGATAGCGGGAGGCCCCTACGAGCAGTACTTC. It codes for CASSSIAGGPYEQYF.

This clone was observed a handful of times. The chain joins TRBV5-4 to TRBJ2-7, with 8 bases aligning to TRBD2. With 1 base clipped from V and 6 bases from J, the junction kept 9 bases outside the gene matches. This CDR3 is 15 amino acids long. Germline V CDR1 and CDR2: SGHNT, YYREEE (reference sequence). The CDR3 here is CASSLWGAGGGEQYF. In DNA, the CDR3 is TGTGCCAGCAGCTTGTGGGGGGCGGGAGGAGGCGAGCAGTACTTC.

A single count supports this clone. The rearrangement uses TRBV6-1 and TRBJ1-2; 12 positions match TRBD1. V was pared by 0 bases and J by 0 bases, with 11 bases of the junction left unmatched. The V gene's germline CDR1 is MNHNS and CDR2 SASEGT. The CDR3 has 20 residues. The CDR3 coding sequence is TGTGCCAGCAGTGAAGCGCTTGGGGACAGGGGGCGGGGGCCTAACTATGGCTACACCTTC. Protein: CASSEALGDRGRGPNYGYTF.

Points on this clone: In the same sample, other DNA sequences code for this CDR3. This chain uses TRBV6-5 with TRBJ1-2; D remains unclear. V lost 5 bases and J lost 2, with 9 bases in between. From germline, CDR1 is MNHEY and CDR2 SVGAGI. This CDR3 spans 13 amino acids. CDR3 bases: TGTGCCAGCAGTCGGACGGGAAACTATGGCTACACCTTC. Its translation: CASSRTGNYGYTF.

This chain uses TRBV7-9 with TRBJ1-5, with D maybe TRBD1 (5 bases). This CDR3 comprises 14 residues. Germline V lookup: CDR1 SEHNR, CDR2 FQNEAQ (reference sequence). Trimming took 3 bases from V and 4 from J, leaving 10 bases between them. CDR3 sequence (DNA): TGTGCCAGCAGCTTTCAGGGTATTAATCAGCCCCAGCATTTT. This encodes CASSFQGINQPQHF.